Below, 26 T cell receptor beta chains from the same sample are listed, as sequenced in a study of blood T cell repertoires in COVID-19. Measured with immunoSEQ multiplex PCR; TCRdb has only the in-frame clones, and not every one. Among more than 65,000 clones listed, about four fifths were seen once. Material for sequencing was peripheral blood. Receptors originate from a man aged 50-60 years with acute or convalescent COVID-19.

In this sample, this clone turned up once. The chain is built from TRBV5-6 and TRBJ1-4; D is uncertain. The CDR3 extends over 14 amino acids. Germline loops: CDR1 SGHDT, CDR2 YYEEEE. Trimming pared 0 bases from V and 8 bases from J, leaving 11 bases between. The CDR3 loop reads CASSLGRVAEKLFF. Here the CDR3 DNA reads TGTGCCAGCAGCTTGGGGAGGGTAGCGGAAAAACTGTTTTTT.

V gene TRBV18 combines with J gene TRBJ1-1; 8 bases agree with TRBD1. Losses at the gene ends were 3 bases for V and 5 bases for J; bases not matched to a gene: 11. The CDR3 sequence is 16 residues long. Germline CDR1 KGHSH, CDR2 LQKENI. The CDR3 is CASSPVAGGERTEAFF. For the CDR3, the DNA is TGTGCCAGCTCACCGGTGGCAGGGGGCGAGAGGACTGAAGCTTTCTTT. Full variable domain (remainder filled in from reference TRBV18 and TRBJ1-1): NAGVMQNPRHLVRRRGQEARLRCSPMKGHSHVYWYRQLPEEGLKFMVYLQKENIIDESGMPKERFSAEFPKEGPSILRIQQVVRGDSAAYFCASSPVAGGERTEAFFGQGTRLTVV.

V and J are TRBV11-2 and TRBJ2-7, with D perhaps TRBD1 (5 bases). This CDR3 comprises 15 residues. Trimming took 5 bases from V and 2 from J, leaving 16 bases between them. Germline-derived CDR1 and CDR2 are SGHAT and FQNNGV. The chain's CDR3 is CASSLQGPSTYEQYF. CDR3 sequence (DNA): TGTGCCAGCAGCCTCCAGGGTCCATCTACCTACGAGCAGTACTTC.

The V and J genes are TRBV9 and TRBJ1-2; D not certain. The CDR3 has 15 amino acids. Trimming cost V 3 bases and J 6 bases, with 18 bases left between them. CDR1 and CDR2 (germline): SGDLS, YYNGEE. CDR3: CASSAEGGGRNGYTF. The CDR3 DNA sequence: TGTGCCAGCAGCGCCGAGGGTGGAGGGAGAAATGGCTACACCTTC.

This clone was found a few times. This chain links TRBV13 with TRBJ2-1; TRBD1 matches at 7 bases. Trimming at V came to 5 bases and at J to 6 bases, leaving 10 bases not matched to a gene. The CDR3 consists of 15 residues. CDR1 is PRHDT and CDR2 is FYEKMQ in the germline V gene (reference sequence). DNA for the CDR3: TGTGCCAGCAGCCTTCTATCCGGGACAGTCAATGAGCAGTTCTTC. As protein: CASSLLSGTVNEQFF.

This clone was seen just once. This rearrangement joins TRBV3-1 (or the pseudogene TRBV3-2) to TRBJ1-6, with D unclear. V lost 4 bases and J 1 base, leaving 5 bases between the germline ends. In germline, CDR1 is LGHDT, CDR2 YNNKEL (reference sequence). The CDR3 covers 14 residues. CDR3 bases: TGTGCCAGCAGCCCCAGGTCCTATAATTCACCCCTCCACTTT. The encoded protein is CASSPRSYNSPLHF.

This clone was detected a few times. The chain employs TRBV6-4 and TRBJ1-3; possibly TRBD1 for D (6 bases). CDR1 and CDR2 (germline): MRHNA, SNTAGT. The CDR3 is 16 residues long. Trimming took 3 bases from V and 6 from J, leaving 18 bases between them. CDR3 amino acids: CASSELDRITANTIYF. As DNA, the CDR3 is TGTGCCAGCAGTGAACTAGACAGGATCACAGCAAACACCATATATTTT.

V and J are TRBV7-2 and TRBJ2-1; 9 nucleotides line up with TRBD2. With 5 bases clipped from V and 15 bases from J, the junction kept 14 bases outside the gene matches. The germline CDR1 and CDR2 sequences are SGHTA and FQGNSA. The CDR3 totals 14 residues. The CDR3 region has the DNA TGTGCCAGCAGCCCGCCGAGCCTAGCGGGGACGTTGTTCTTC. Residues: CASSPPSLAGTLFF.

The chain uses TRBV6-2 or TRBV6-3 and TRBJ1-2; 8 bases align to TRBD1. The germline V gene encodes CDR1 MNHEY and CDR2 SVGEGT. CDR3 size: 15 residues. J lost 7 bases, V lost 2 bases, and 9 bases had no gene match. CDR3 sequence reads: CASSYPTGGSGGYTF. The CDR3 DNA reads as TGTGCCAGCAGTTACCCAACAGGGGGGTCCGGTGGCTACACCTTC.

The gene calls are TRBV5-1 and TRBJ1-2; D gene ambiguous. CDR3 length: 15 amino acids. The V and J ends lost 1 base and 4 bases respectively, with 14 bases between them. Germline V lookup: CDR1 SGHRS, CDR2 YFSETQ. The CDR3 DNA reads as TGCGCCAGCAGCTTGTCCCCCGGGGTATCCTATGGCTACACCTTC. It translates to CASSLSPGVSYGYTF.

This chain links TRBV27 with TRBJ2-1, with D perhaps TRBD1 (6 bases). The germline V gene has CDR1 MNHEY and CDR2 SMNVEV (reference sequence). The CDR3 is 15 residues long. Trimming took 0 bases from V and 0 from J, leaving 6 bases between them. The CDR3 nucleotides read TGTGCCAGCAGTTTATCCAGGGGCTCCTACAATGAGCAGTTCTTC. As protein: CASSLSRGSYNEQFF.

The V gene is TRBV7-2, the J gene TRBJ1-1; 9 nucleotides align to TRBD1. The CDR3 runs 15 residues. V was clipped by 6 bases and J by 4 bases; unmatched bases: 9. CDR1 is SGHTA and CDR2 is FQGNSA in the germline V gene. The CDR3 loop is CASRPGTGLTTEAFF. CDR3 DNA sequence: TGTGCCAGCAGGCCCGGGACAGGGCTTACCACTGAAGCTTTCTTT.

This clone showed up just a few times. CDR3 sequence reads: CASSSSGTGSHGQYF. CDR3 in DNA: TGTGCCAGCAGTTCTTCCGGGACAGGGTCCCACGGGCAGTACTTC. V usage is TRBV7-9 and J usage is TRBJ2-7, with 9 bases that match TRBD1. Germline trimming cut 6 bases from V and 9 bases from J; bases unmatched to any gene: 15. The CDR3 has 15 amino acids. Germline CDR1 reads SEHNR; CDR2 reads FQNEAQ (reference sequence).

The rearrangement links TRBV6-5 to TRBJ1-4; 8 nucleotides align to TRBD1. The trim removed 5 bases at V and 5 bases at J, leaving 4 bases unmatched. The CDR3 length is 14 residues. From germline, CDR1 is MNHEY and CDR2 SVGAGI. This CDR3 reads CASSRQGTNEKLFF. CDR3 bases: TGTGCCAGCAGTCGACAGGGGACGAATGAAAAACTGTTTTTT.

This clone came up once. The J gene is TRBJ1-1, the V gene TRBV28; 8 bases are a match to TRBD1. CDR1 is MDHEN and CDR2 is SYDVKM in the germline V gene. V gave up 6 bases and J gave up 3 bases; unmatched junction bases: 3. There are 13 residues in the CDR3. As DNA, the CDR3 is TGTGCCAGCAGCCCGGGACAGGACACTGAAGCTTTCTTT. It yields the protein CASSPGQDTEAFF.

The chain is built from TRBV6-4 and TRBJ1-1; 11 nucleotides match TRBD1. The CDR3 contains 15 residues. The junction had 9 bases not matched to a gene; V was cut back by 8 bases and J by 4 bases. CDR1 MRHNA and CDR2 SNTAGT come from the germline V gene. The CDR3 nucleotides are TGTGCCAGCTCGCGGACAGGGGGCGCCGGCACTGAAGCTTTCTTT. This codes for CASSRTGGAGTEAFF.

This chain joins TRBV6-5 and TRBJ1-1; maybe TRBD1 (6 bases). Germline V lookup: CDR1 MNHEY, CDR2 SVGAGI. The CDR3 totals 15 residues. Trimming pared 4 bases from V and 0 bases from J, leaving 12 bases between. The chain's CDR3 is CASSWDTFMNTEAFF. In nucleotides, the CDR3 is TGTGCCAGCAGTTGGGACACATTCATGAACACTGAAGCTTTCTTT.

The chain uses TRBV2 and TRBJ2-4, with D perhaps matching TRBD2 (6 bases). This CDR3 is built from 17 residues. Looked up from germline, CDR1 is SNHLY and CDR2 is FYNNEI. Trimming took off 5 bases at V and 0 bases at J, with 17 bases between the two ends. The CDR3 DNA follows: TGTGCCAGCAGTCAGCGTCCGGGGGATATAGCCAAAAACATTCAGTACTTC. Amino acids: CASSQRPGDIAKNIQYF.

This clone was seen a single time. The chain couples TRBV13 to TRBJ2-5, with TRBD1 matching 11 bases. The V and J ends lost 5 bases and 3 bases, in that order; junction bases with no gene match: 8. The CDR3 contains 16 residues. Germline-derived CDR1 and CDR2 are PRHDT and FYEKMQ (reference sequence). Written as DNA, the CDR3 is TGTGCCAGCAGCGATCACCGGGACAGGGGGAAAGAGACCCAGTACTTC. The encoded protein is CASSDHRDRGKETQYF.

V usage is TRBV5-1 and J usage is TRBJ2-4; no reliable D call. CDR3 length equals 16 residues. Trimming cost V 0 bases and J 2 bases, with 12 bases left between them. Germline CDR1 and CDR2: SGHRS and YFSETQ. The CDR3 DNA reads TGCGCCAGCAGCTTGGCCCAGGTTGCGTCCAAAAACATTCAGTACTTC. It encodes CASSLAQVASKNIQYF.

The V call is TRBV30, the J call TRBJ2-4; D uncertain. CDR1 and CDR2 (germline): GTSNPN, SVGIG (reference sequence). V lost 3 bases and J lost 6, with 12 bases in between. The CDR3 is made up of 13 amino acids. DNA of the CDR3: TGTGCCTGGAGGGAACTTGACTTAAACATTCAGTACTTC. Translating it yields CAWRELDLNIQYF.

The chain recombines TRBV3-1 (or the pseudogene TRBV3-2) with TRBJ1-4, with 7 bases matching TRBD1. Germline lookup yields CDR1 LGHDT and CDR2 YNNKEL (reference sequence). J lost 0 bases, V lost 4 bases, and 2 bases had no gene match. The CDR3 covers 15 residues. CDR3 bases: TGTGCCAGCAGCCCGGGACAGTCAACTAATGAAAAACTGTTTTTT. This translates into CASSPGQSTNEKLFF.

The chain is built from TRBV7-8 and TRBJ2-3; 9 bases are shared with TRBD2. The J segment lost 0 bases and the V segment lost 5 bases, leaving 9 bases of the junction unmatched. From germline, CDR1 is SGHVS and CDR2 FQNEAQ. The CDR3 extends over 17 amino acids. For the CDR3, the DNA is TGTGCCAGCAGCGTGCGCGGGGGGGGGCATAGCACAGATACGCAGTATTTT. Protein: CASSVRGGGHSTDTQYF.

This chain links TRBV10-3 with TRBJ1-1, with a possible D match to TRBD1 (5 bases). V gave up 2 bases and J gave up 3 bases, with 7 bases separating them. Germline loops: CDR1 ENHRY, CDR2 SYGVKD. The CDR3 consists of 13 residues. CDR3 nucleotide sequence: TGTGCCATCAGTGAGAGGGGCGACACTGAAGCTTTCTTT. It specifies CAISERGDTEAFF.

J is TRBJ2-1 and V is TRBV10-3; TRBD1 matches 9 bases. The CDR3 extends over 13 amino acids. With 11 bases clipped from V and 4 bases from J, the junction kept 6 bases outside the gene matches. The germline gives CDR1 ENHRY, CDR2 SYGVKD. The CDR3 reads CAVMTGGYNEQFF. The CDR3 coding sequence is TGTGCCGTCATGACAGGGGGATACAATGAGCAGTTCTTC.

The V gene is TRBV5-6, the J gene TRBJ1-6, with 9 bases matching TRBD1. V lost 0 bases and J lost 7; bases outside the gene matches: 2. This CDR3 contains 15 residues. Germline V gives CDR1 SGHDT, CDR2 YYEEEE. The chain's CDR3 is CASSLDRGRNSPLHF. Here the CDR3 DNA reads TGTGCCAGCAGCTTGGACAGGGGGCGGAATTCACCCCTCCACTTT.